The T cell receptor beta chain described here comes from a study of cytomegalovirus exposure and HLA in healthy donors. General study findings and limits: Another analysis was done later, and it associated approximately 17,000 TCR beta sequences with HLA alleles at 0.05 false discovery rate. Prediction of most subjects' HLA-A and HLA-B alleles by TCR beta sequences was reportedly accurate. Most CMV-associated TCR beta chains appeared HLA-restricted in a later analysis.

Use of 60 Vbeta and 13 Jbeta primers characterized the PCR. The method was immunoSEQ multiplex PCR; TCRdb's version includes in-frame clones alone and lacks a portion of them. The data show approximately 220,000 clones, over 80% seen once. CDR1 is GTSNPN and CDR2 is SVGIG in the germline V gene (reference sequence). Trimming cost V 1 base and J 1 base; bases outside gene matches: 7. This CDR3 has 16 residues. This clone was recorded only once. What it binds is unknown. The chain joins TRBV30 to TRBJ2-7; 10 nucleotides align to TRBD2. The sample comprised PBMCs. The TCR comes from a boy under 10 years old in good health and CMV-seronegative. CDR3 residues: CAWSALSGLASYEQYF. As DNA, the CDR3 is TGTGCCTGGAGTGCTCTATCGGGACTAGCGTCCTACGAGCAGTACTTC.